These 16 T cell receptor beta chains share one sample of origin, sequenced in a study of OX40 agonist ivuxolimab in advanced cancers. The library was obtained by the immunoSEQ multiplex PCR assay. In its TCRdb copy, this immuneACCESS table keeps in-frame sequences only and misses some clones. Where compared with another copy, unresolved V genes explain less than half of these, and the others have no known cause. The sample table records about 20,000 clones; 80% to 85% of these occur just once. The ten largest clones capture over 3.5% of the sample. Source: CD4+ or CD8+ T cells sorted from blood, taken in a trial of the OX40 agonist ivuxolimab. These receptors were collected from an adult with an advanced solid tumor such as melanoma, head and neck, liver or kidney cancer.

The chain links TRBV7-9 to TRBJ2-5; the D gene is possibly TRBD2 (5 bases). The J call may be incorrect, as the DNA end agrees better with TRBJ2-7. Per the germline V gene, CDR1 is SEHNR and CDR2 is FQNEAQ (reference sequence). The CDR3 covers 12 residues. The CDR3 is CASSSGTYEQYF. In DNA form, the CDR3 reads TGTGCCAGCAGCTCGGGGACCTACGAGCAGTACTTC.

V usage is TRBV9 and J usage is TRBJ2-2; weak D call: TRBD2 (5 bases). Trimming shortened V by 0 bases and J by 5 bases, and 11 bases separated the two germline ends. CDR1 and CDR2 (germline): SGDLS, YYNGEE. This CDR3 is 15 amino acids long. The CDR3 coding sequence is TGTGCCAGCAGCGTAGAGGCTAGCTTAACCGGGGAGCTGTTTTTT. The encoded protein is CASSVEASLTGELFF.

The V gene is TRBV7-2, the J gene TRBJ2-3; 10 positions agree with TRBD2. The germline CDR1 and CDR2 sequences are SGHTA and FQGNSA. The CDR3 loop spans 15 amino acids. Germline trimming cut 2 bases from V and 5 bases from J; bases unmatched to any gene: 4. For the CDR3, the DNA is TGTGCCAGCAGCTTAACTAGCGGGATCGGAGATACGCAGTATTTT. Its protein product is CASSLTSGIGDTQYF.

The gene calls are TRBV5-6 and TRBJ2-7; D is tentatively TRBD1 or TRBD2 (5 bases each). Trimming removed 2 bases at V and 3 bases at J, with 9 bases between. CDR1 and CDR2 (germline): SGHDT, YYEEEE. The CDR3 contains 13 residues. This CDR3 is CASSFGTDYEQYF. The CDR3, as DNA: TGTGCCAGCAGCTTTGGGACCGACTACGAGCAGTACTTC.

The chain joins TRBV27 to TRBJ2-3, with 8 bases aligning to TRBD1. This CDR3 region has 14 residues. Germline V gene data show CDR1 as MNHEY and CDR2 as SMNVEV (reference sequence). J lost 1 base, V lost 6 bases, and 3 bases had no gene match. In DNA, the CDR3 is TGTGCCAGCAGCCGGACAGGGCGCACAGATACGCAGTATTTT. Protein product: CASSRTGRTDTQYF.

This chain connects TRBV29-1 to TRBJ2-1; TRBD2 is a possible D gene (6 bases). CDR3 size: 15 residues. Per germline, CDR1 SQVTM and CDR2 ANQGSEA. V dropped 5 bases and J dropped 6 bases, with 20 bases sitting between them. CDR3 in amino acids: CSVLGSRTGINEQFF. CDR3 in DNA: TGCAGCGTTCTCGGGAGCAGGACCGGAATCAATGAGCAGTTCTTC.

This rearrangement joins TRBV6-5 to TRBJ2-6; D is unresolved. Trimming pared 2 bases from V and 0 bases from J, leaving 5 bases between. The CDR3 has 15 amino acids. Germline-derived CDR1 and CDR2 are MNHEY and SVGAGI. The CDR3 nucleotides read TGTGCCAGCAGTTACGGAAGCTCTGGGGCCAACGTCCTGACTTTC. Its translation: CASSYGSSGANVLTF.

This clone was counted once. The chain employs TRBV29-1 and TRBJ2-4; 8 bases are shared with TRBD1. Germline V gene sequence: CDR1 SQVTM, CDR2 ANQGSEA. V dropped 6 bases and J dropped 3; count of bases not matched to a gene: 7. CDR3 size: 14 residues. CDR3 nucleotide sequence: TGCAGCGTCGCAGGGGGCTCGGGCAAAAACATTCAGTACTTC. Its translation is CSVAGGSGKNIQYF.

This clone was picked up one time. The rearrangement links TRBV19 to TRBJ2-1; 8 nucleotides align to TRBD2. The germline CDR1 and CDR2 sequences are LNHDA and SQIVND (reference sequence). J gave up 6 bases and V 1 base, and 17 bases lay outside the gene matches. This CDR3 spans 19 amino acids. The CDR3 here is CASSIAGGVVAGAGNEQFF. CDR3 sequence (DNA): TGTGCCAGTAGTATAGCCGGGGGGGTCGTGGCGGGAGCCGGCAATGAGCAGTTCTTC.

In DNA form, the CDR3 reads TGTGCCAGCAGGCGACTGGGCGATACGCAGTATTTT. This translates into CASRRLGDTQYF. The chain couples TRBV2 to TRBJ2-3; the D is unclear. Trimming removed 6 bases from V and 6 bases from J, with 10 bases in between. Per germline, CDR1 SNHLY and CDR2 FYNNEI. The CDR3 is 12 residues long.

This clone was recorded once. The chain joins TRBV7-2 to TRBJ2-7, with 10 bases fitting TRBD2. Per germline, CDR1 SGHTA and CDR2 FQGNSA. V shed 0 bases and J 2 bases; nucleotides not matched to a gene: 4. This CDR3 is built from 16 residues. CDR3 nucleotide sequence: TGTGCCAGCAGCTTAGCGCCAGCGGGAGGGCCCTACGAGCAGTACTTC. It translates to CASSLAPAGGPYEQYF.

The CDR3 region is CASNSGQEPQHF. CDR3 nucleotides: TGTGCCAGCAACTCAGGCCAAGAGCCCCAGCATTTT. The V and J genes are TRBV28 and TRBJ1-5; D remains ambiguous. Germline-derived CDR1 and CDR2 are MDHEN and SYDVKM. Trimming pared 7 bases from V and 8 bases from J, leaving 12 bases between. The CDR3 spans 12 residues.

CDR3 protein: CASSLGRKITDTQYF. Here the CDR3 DNA reads TGTGCCAGCAGTTTGGGCAGAAAGATTACAGATACGCAGTATTTT. The V gene is TRBV28, the J gene TRBJ2-3; D unclear. CDR3 size: 15 residues. Trimming stripped 3 bases from V and 3 bases from J, with 13 bases between. Germline V CDR1 and CDR2: MDHEN, SYDVKM.

The chain recombines TRBV27 with TRBJ1-4, with TRBD1 as a possible D gene (5 bases). The V end was cut by 4 bases, the J end by 1 base, with 13 bases between. The CDR3 loop spans 16 amino acids. Germline V lookup: CDR1 MNHEY, CDR2 SMNVEV (reference sequence). In DNA form, the CDR3 reads TGTGCCAGCAGTTCTTCCTTGGGGGGAACTAATGAAAAACTGTTTTTT. Protein: CASSSSLGGTNEKLFF.

This rearrangement joins TRBV5-4 to TRBJ1-2; D perhaps matches TRBD1 (6 bases). The CDR3 totals 15 residues. Between the trimmed V and J ends, which lost 0 bases and 1 base, there was a span of 10 bases. Germline V CDR1 and CDR2: SGHNT, YYREEE (reference sequence). The DNA of the CDR3 is TGTGCCAGCAGCTTGGTGGACAGCTATAACTATGGCTACACCTTC. This gives the protein CASSLVDSYNYGYTF.

The chain has TRBV7-3 and TRBJ2-1, with TRBD1 matching over 8 bases. Germline loops: CDR1 SGHTA, CDR2 FQGTGA. J lost 9 bases, V lost 5 bases, and 12 bases had no gene match. The CDR3 contains 15 residues. In nucleotides, the CDR3 is TGTGCCAGCAGCGTGGACAGGGTGACGCAGGCTGAGCAGTTCTTC. It codes for CASSVDRVTQAEQFF.